This T cell receptor beta chain was observed in a study of vaccination and CD4 T cells after COVID-19. Study as a whole: Either a CEFX pool, an HIV-1 Nef pool, or no peptide was added to control cultures.

Study-wide findings and caveats: Convalescent patients displayed spike mono-reactivity in 304 of 307 vaccine-specific clones.

Treatment specified: roughly 10-day PBMC culture with coronavirus spike peptide pools or control peptides (ViraFEST assay). CD4+ T cells of the unexposed donor were collected before the COVID-19 pandemic (2011-2018). ViraFEST grew antigen-specific T cells using peptide pools, then sequenced TCRs. This clonotype turned up a few times. Its antigen is still unknown. This CDR3 has 12 amino acids. Germline CDR1 is KGHSH and CDR2 is LQKENI. The V end lost 4 bases, the J end lost 1 base, and 4 bases lay between the germline ends. With the Oncomine TCR Beta short-read assay, DNA from cultured CD4+ T cells was sequenced. Genomic DNA extraction was carried out from cultured CD4+ T cells. TCRdb fed the PCR reads into MiXCR, producing one record per CDR3 protein. The sample comprises some 1,400 distinct CDR3 sequences, less than 15% of which are singletons, and roughly 10% rests with the top ten.

This clonotype originated in a human donor in good health. The specimen sequenced was CD4+ T cells from blood, cultured in vitro. The chain combines TRBV18 with TRBJ2-5; D unclear. The CDR3 nucleotides read TGTGCCAGCTCACGGGGCCAAGAGACCCAGTACTTC. This codes for CASSRGQETQYF.